The present entry profiles one T cell receptor (beta chain) with its context. V shed 5 bases and J 3 bases; nucleotides not matched to a gene: 5. The CDR3 spans 15 residues. Germline CDR1 reads SGHVS; CDR2 reads FQNEAQ. This table comes from immunoSEQ multiplex PCR, and its TCRdb copy is limited to in-frame clones, with some not included. The table lists approximately 170,000 clones, about nine tenths of them singletons. This specimen belongs to a study of blood T cell repertoires in COVID-19. Turning to the study itself: Specimens from acute and convalescent COVID-19 originated in the United States, Italy and Spain.

This chain connects TRBV7-8 to TRBJ2-3; the match to TRBD2 covers 10 bases. The specimen was peripheral blood. This TCR was recovered from a man younger than 45 with acute or convalescent COVID-19. The CDR3 bases are TGTGCCAGCAGCCAGGGACTAGCGTCAACAGATACGCAGTATTTT. Its translation: CASSQGLASTDTQYF.